This TCR beta chain was found in a study of cytomegalovirus exposure and HLA in healthy donors listed by TCRdb under 2017. Study-level background: In an earlier analysis of some 610 of the donors, approximately 260 Gb of sequence data and approximately 120 million unique TCR beta sequences from roughly 180 million T cells were reported. Approximately 300 gigabases of sequencing data and around 80 million unique TCR sequences made up an early release that covered some 640 HLA-typed donors. Using immunosequencing, the study profiled T cell repertoires from 500 to 800 subjects and related those repertoires to cytomegalovirus serostatus. Rather than drawing on any new phenotypic data, the later analysis identified candidate immune exposures from TCR beta sequences and the way those sequences occurred across donors. In a later genetic analysis, genome-wide SNP genotypes for about 60% of the 666 donors were used, and that subset was treated as a discovery cohort. The number of typed donors differed by locus: 629-630 for A, B, C, DRB1 and DQB1; approximately 530 for DQA1; some 610 for DPA1; and some 470 for DPB1. On average, around 240,000 unique TCR beta nucleotide sequences were sequenced per donor among some 430 genotyped donors of the cohort, with 15% to 20% of those sequences being non-productive. Because of strong linkage in the cohort, five DR-DQ haplotypes were treated as single units for association and clustering. The study combined high-throughput TCR immunosequencing, statistical association of individual TCRs with disease status, and machine learning to predict cytomegalovirus infection status. In a later analysis, previously published TCR beta repertoires from 550 to 750 donors were re-analyzed and high-resolution HLA genotyping was added so that TCR occurrence patterns could be studied. Of the 350 to 450 genotyped donors, 80% to 90% were placed in the genetic ancestry cluster associated with self-reported Caucasian donors. Every repertoire in the discovery cohort had been generated on one and the same sequencing platform. In addition to the first cohort of roughly 670 subjects, a separate validation cohort of approximately 110 different subjects was used. HLA typing covered class I and class II loci at four-digit resolution. The study aimed to test whether cataloging public T cell receptors could reveal signatures of past pathogen exposure. An earlier analysis of more than 450 of the donors used high-throughput TCR beta sequencing to judge whether each TCR beta V gene segment behaved as functional or pseudogenic. Alongside the repertoire data, information on donor age, sex, ethnicity and CMV serostatus was compiled.

The germline V end is reduced by 3 bases and the J end by 1 base; junction bases left unmatched: 1. Via the germline V gene (reference sequence), CDR1 is LNHDA and CDR2 SQIVND. Its CDR3 holds 15 amino acids, cysteine through phenylalanine. The kept DNA is CDR3 alone, 45 bases in frame from the first base. What the work shows at the level of the full study, not this receptor alone: An association between a missense DCLRE1C variant and V-gene and J-gene trimming of TCR beta chains was found in a later genetic analysis and replicated in an independent cohort. Because the 87-base-pair reads could not distinguish some IMGT-functional V segments, including TRBV6-2 and TRBV6-3, those segments were excluded. In a later analysis, HLA-associated TCR beta chains were found to be more clonally expanded and to have lower generation probabilities than equally common non-associated chains. A total of 150 to 200 TCR beta chains were listed by the study as associated with cytomegalovirus. Immune exposure information for the cohort was limited to CMV serostatus. The sequencing pipeline was judged likely to have produced a cluster of highly shared sequence variants as a technical artifact. Presence/absence analyses assumed roughly uniform sequencing depth across donors, an assumption that may not hold. Cytomegalovirus status was reported to be diagnosed by the classifier with high specificity and sensitivity in both the original and validation cohorts. Compared with the roughly 710-donor mean, donors in an Asian-associated ancestry cluster had fewer N-insertions in productive TCRs, according to a later genetic analysis. A few of the identified cytomegalovirus-associated TCR beta chains were confirmed in vitro to be specific for cytomegalovirus antigens. Linkage disequilibrium might explain the correlated functional status among segregating V segments, but an unknown experimental factor could not be excluded. Fewer than 20 rarely observed V segments, including chromosome 9 orphons, were excluded from the earlier analysis of 550 to 700 of the donors because counts were too low. A further reported finding was that TCR beta sequences accurately predicted the HLA-A and HLA-B alleles for most subjects in the first cohort. Most TCR sequences were seen in very few donors, while some public TCRs were found in many individuals. Broadly in line with IMGT annotations, most TCR beta V segments showed up in productive rearrangements about 87% or about 30% of the time in an earlier analysis of approximately 600 of the donors. According to a later analysis, parvovirus B19, influenza, CMV and Epstein-Barr virus appeared linked to several top co-occurrence clusters. It was suggested by the authors that the approach could potentially be generalized to other disease states and immunological phenotypes. Because HLA typing was unavailable for some donors at each locus, only the typed subset was used in association tests. In a later analysis, TCR association rates were found to vary across HLA loci, with the most associated TCRs seen for DRB1 alleles and the fewest for HLA-C alleles. In a later analysis, most CMV-associated TCR beta chains were found to appear HLA-restricted, with HLA associations seemingly driven largely by CMV exposure. Only TCR beta chains were sequenced in this cohort, and the absence of alpha or paired-chain data limited detectable features. Specific HLA alleles were associated with 16,951 TCR beta sequences at a false discovery rate of 0.05 in a later analysis. When HLA alleles, especially DR and DQ, strongly co-occurred, attributing TCR associations to individual alleles was difficult.

The cohort was made up of 666 healthy bone marrow donors. At the time of sampling, all cohort members were nominally healthy, though unrecorded immune exposures were likely present. The donor was CMV seropositive and was included in the group of 250 to 300 seropositive cohort members. Every donor gave a peripheral blood sample, and the peripheral blood mononuclear cells from that sample were used for TCR beta sequencing. Genomic DNA extraction from the blood cell samples was performed with the Qiagen DNeasy Blood Extraction Kit. Points on this clone: It has no known antigen specificity. The sample holds no much larger clone one base away, and base qualities are not on file.

Libraries were constructed by the immunoSEQ multiplex PCR assay. The multiplex PCR relied on a mix of 60 forward primers for TCR Vbeta segments and 13 reverse primers for TCR Jbeta segments. A multiplex PCR assay on genomic DNA amplified the CDR3 region of rearranged TCR beta genes. The amplified TCR beta libraries were sequenced on the Illumina HiSeq System as 87-base-pair reads. Processing in the source paper ran as follows. A later analysis tallied 75 million to 95 million unique TCR beta chains across the 700 or so repertoires, and some 12 million of those chains were shared by two or more donors. To remove PCR and sequencing errors, raw reads were error-corrected and collapsed into unique sequences using a nearest-neighbor algorithm that merged closely related sequences. Alignment of CDR3 sequences to IMGT reference sequences was used to assign V, D and J gene segments. For a sequence to be retained, a match of at least six nucleotides to both a V gene segment and a J gene segment was required. A rearrangement counted as productive if the CDR3 had no stop codons and remained in frame with V and J, and every other rearrangement counted as non-productive. CDR3 was defined according to IMGT convention as the region running from the second conserved V-encoded cysteine to the conserved J-encoded phenylalanine. The earlier analysis of some 580 of the donors excluded any sequence lacking an unambiguous match to a single V gene segment. An earlier analysis of around 600 of the donors classified V segments as functional when productive rearrangements were above 56.7% and as segregating when the standard deviation between donors was above 5%. A statistical classification framework was developed to diagnose cytomegalovirus status using the catalog of TCR beta chain sequences. V and J gene assignment, in a later analysis, came from comparing TCR nucleotide sequences with IMGT/GENE-DB human TR gene sequences. Using the TCRdist pipeline, a later analysis assigned CDR3 sequences along with most-parsimonious VDJ recombination scenarios. In a later analysis, each TCR beta chain was defined by its CDR3 amino acid sequence together with its V-gene family, and reads lacking a unique V-gene family were excluded. To address suspected cross-contamination and a sequencing artifact, a later analysis removed roughly 580 highly shared, low-generation-probability nucleotide sequences. A later analysis calculated a clonal expansion index for each public chain from normalized within-repertoire ranks of inferred template counts. In a later analysis, generation probabilities were computed with a VDJ recombination model fitted to out-of-frame rearrangements, and the resulting probabilities were checked against IGoR. A later analysis scored TCR-TCR, TCR-HLA and TCR-CMV co-occurrence with hypergeometric tests, applying a repertoire-size bias correction to TCR pairs. A later analysis estimated false discovery rates by permuting HLA or CMV assignments 20 times. A later analysis grouped co-occurring TCRs with DBSCAN, adding TCRdist sequence similarity when clustering within HLA-allele-positive subsets. Co-occurrence clustering excluded repertoires with fewer than 30,000 or more than 120,000 public chains, plus five with anomalous nucleotide sharing. What TCRdb holds here is the immuneACCESS table cut down to in-frame rearrangements. Part of the clones is not present; checked against another copy, under half of the missing clones reflect an unresolved V gene, and the others are unexplained. V and J calls and clone size follow that table, whereas D and trimming were derived from the DNA. A total of about 170,000 clones appear in this sample, 80% to 90% of them only once. Roughly 4.4% of the sample comes from the top ten.

Rearrangement joined TRBV19 to TRBJ2-3; the central 10 bases match TRBD2. This sequence originates from a woman aged 18-29 years in good health and CMV-seropositive. The sample consisted of PBMCs. This receptor has the CDR3 CASSMGTSGTDTQYF. The nucleotide sequence is TGTGCCAGTAGTATGGGGACTAGCGGCACAGATACGCAGTATTTT.